Shown below are 17 T cell receptor beta chains from a single sample sequenced in a study of STAT5B mutations in CD4+ large granular lymphocyte leukemia. Sequencing used immunoSEQ multiplex PCR; TCRdb keeps in-frame clones, though not all of them. The sample includes some 35,000 clones, under 80% of them seen just once. The sequenced sample consisted of CD4+ T cells from blood buffy coats. These receptors came from a human donor in good health.

The rearrangement uses TRBV9 and TRBJ2-2, with a weak D call TRBD1 (6 bases). The CDR3 loop spans 15 amino acids. The V and J ends lost 2 bases and 4 bases respectively, with 12 bases between them. CDR1 SGDLS and CDR2 YYNGEE come from the germline V gene. CDR3 sequence (DNA): TGTGCCAGCAGCGTGGCCCCAGGGGCCACCGGGGAGCTGTTTTTT. Amino acids: CASSVAPGATGELFF.

This clone appeared once. V and J are TRBV9 and TRBJ2-3, with D hard to call. CDR3 length equals 14 residues. Per the germline V gene, CDR1 is SGDLS and CDR2 is YYNGEE. V lost 2 bases, J lost 1 base, and 8 bases lay in between. CDR3: CASSVEQRTDTQYF. The DNA of the CDR3 is TGTGCCAGCAGCGTGGAACAGCGCACAGATACGCAGTATTTT.

The chain has TRBV7-2 and TRBJ1-2, with a tentative D call TRBD1 (5 bases). Germline V gene data show CDR1 as SGHTA and CDR2 as FQGNSA. The CDR3 consists of 13 residues. The V and J ends lost 6 bases and 3 bases respectively, with 11 bases between them. The chain's CDR3 is CASSLDRHYGYTF. The CDR3 bases are TGTGCCAGCAGTCTAGACAGACACTATGGCTACACCTTC.

The V call is TRBV6-5, the J call TRBJ1-5; TRBD1 is a possible D gene (6 bases). V lost 6 bases and J 6 bases, leaving 18 bases between the germline ends. Germline V gene data show CDR1 as MNHEY and CDR2 as SVGAGI. The CDR3 has 15 residues. DNA for the CDR3: TGTGCCAGCAGGAACCTGGGACAACAAGGTCAGCCCCAGCATTTT. It is translated as CASRNLGQQGQPQHF.

This clone was seen only a few times. The rearrangement links TRBV7-6 to TRBJ2-1; 9 positions agree with TRBD1. V lost 3 bases and J lost 5; bases outside the gene matches: 8. This CDR3 has 16 amino acids. Germline values: CDR1 SGHVS, CDR2 FNYEAQ. The CDR3 loop is CASSLLPGQGDNEQFF. CDR3 DNA sequence: TGTGCCAGCAGCTTGCTCCCGGGACAGGGCGACAATGAGCAGTTCTTC.

This clone was seen only a few times. CDR3 DNA: TGTGCCAGCCAGAGAAGGGAAGGCACAGTCAATGAGCAGTTCTTC. It codes for CASQRREGTVNEQFF. The chain recombines TRBV19 with TRBJ2-1; no firm D call. Trimming stripped 9 bases from V and 6 bases from J, with 21 bases between. Germline V lookup: CDR1 LNHDA, CDR2 SQIVND (reference sequence). This CDR3 has 15 residues.

This sequence joins TRBV5-1 and TRBJ2-2, with 9 bases matching TRBD1. CDR3 length: 15 amino acids. The germline V gene encodes CDR1 SGHRS and CDR2 YFSETQ. Trimming cost V 6 bases and J 3 bases; bases outside gene matches: 6. CDR3 in amino acids: CASTPGTGHTGELFF. In nucleotides, the CDR3 is TGCGCCAGCACCCCAGGGACAGGGCACACCGGGGAGCTGTTTTTT.

Of note for this clone: Mismatch with germline at one junction end may stem from a read error. The chain joins TRBV29-1 to TRBJ1-2; TRBD1 matches at 8 bases. Germline CDR1 and CDR2: SQVTM and ANQGSEA. CDR3 length: 14 amino acids. CDR3 residues: CSVETQGQVARLTF. As DNA, the CDR3 is TGCAGCGTGGAAACCCAGGGACAGGTGGCGCGTTTAACGTTC.

The V and J genes are TRBV7-7 and TRBJ2-3; D is possibly TRBD2 (7 bases). In germline, CDR1 is SSHAT, CDR2 FNYEAQ (reference sequence). V lost 5 bases and J lost 2, with 17 bases in between. This CDR3 spans 16 amino acids. CDR3 sequence (DNA): TGTGCCAGCAGCCCCGATGTCCGGGGGGCCACAGATACGCAGTATTTT. It yields the protein CASSPDVRGATDTQYF.

The chain couples TRBV19 to TRBJ2-3; D might be TRBD1 or TRBD2, each matching 5 bases. The CDR3 is 15 residues long. Trimming cost V 5 bases and J 5 bases, with 17 bases left between them. Looked up from germline, CDR1 is LNHDA and CDR2 is SQIVND (reference sequence). CDR3: CASSGTSISRDTQYF. The DNA of the CDR3 is TGTGCCAGTAGTGGGACGAGTATATCCAGAGATACGCAGTATTTT.

The V gene is TRBV19, the J gene TRBJ1-2; D call uncertain. CDR1 is LNHDA and CDR2 is SQIVND in the germline V gene (reference sequence). Between the trimmed V and J ends, which lost 5 bases and 0 bases, there was a span of 7 bases. This CDR3 is 13 amino acids long. The CDR3 DNA reads as TGTGCCAGTAGTCGCGGCACTAACTATGGCTACACCTTC. Protein product: CASSRGTNYGYTF. The variable domain in full, with the rest retrieved from reference TRBV19 and TRBJ1-2, is DGGITQSPKYLFRKEGQNVTLSCEQNLNHDAMYWYRQDPGQGLRLIYYSQIVNDFQKGDIAEGYSVSREKKESFPLTVTSAQKNPTAFYLCASSRGTNYGYTFGSGTRLTVV.

The rearrangement joins TRBV5-1 to TRBJ2-2; no firm D call. Germline lookup yields CDR1 SGHRS and CDR2 YFSETQ. The CDR3 runs to 13 residues. V was cut by 0 bases and J by 9 bases, with 9 bases left in between. The CDR3 bases are TGCGCCAGCAGCTTGGAATTAGGCCGGGAGCTGTTTTTT. Its protein product is CASSLELGRELFF.

This chain connects TRBV19 to TRBJ2-3; 7 bases map to TRBD2. This CDR3 is built from 15 residues. Germline V gene sequence: CDR1 LNHDA, CDR2 SQIVND (reference sequence). V was clipped by 10 bases and J by 2 bases; unmatched bases: 12. The CDR3 loop is CATRAASGYTDTQYF. DNA for the CDR3: TGTGCCACCCGGGCGGCTAGCGGATACACAGATACGCAGTATTTT.

V and J are TRBV28 and TRBJ1-1; D perhaps matches TRBD1 (6 bases). CDR1 and CDR2 from the germline V gene are MDHEN and SYDVKM. V dropped 3 bases and J dropped 0 bases, with 14 bases sitting between them. The CDR3 is 16 residues long. The CDR3 protein is CASSFRGWNMNTEAFF. The CDR3 DNA sequence: TGTGCCAGCAGTTTCAGGGGATGGAATATGAACACTGAAGCTTTCTTT.

This clone was seen a single time. The J gene is TRBJ1-1, the V gene TRBV29-1; 7 bases line up with TRBD1. Trimming cost V 6 bases and J 0 bases; bases outside gene matches: 7. This CDR3 is 14 amino acids long. The V gene's germline CDR1 is SQVTM and CDR2 ANQGSEA. This CDR3 reads CSVRQGTMNTEAFF. CDR3 sequence (DNA): TGCAGCGTCCGACAGGGTACCATGAACACTGAAGCTTTCTTT. The variable domain in full, completed from reference TRBV29-1 and TRBJ1-1, reads SAVISQKPSRDICQRGTSLTIQCQVDSQVTMMFWYRQQPGQSLTLIATANQGSEATYESGFVIDKFPISRPNLTFSTLTVSNMSPEDSSIYLCSVRQGTMNTEAFFGQGTRLTVV.

The V and J genes are TRBV6-5 and TRBJ1-6; perhaps TRBD1 as D (5 bases). CDR1 and CDR2 from the germline V gene are MNHEY and SVGAGI. Trimming removed 6 bases at V and 8 bases at J, with 11 bases between. CDR3 length equals 13 residues. As DNA, the CDR3 is TGTGCCAGCAGCTACAGGCTGGATTCACCCCTCCACTTT. Its protein is CASSYRLDSPLHF.

The chain is built from TRBV18 and TRBJ2-2; 10 nucleotides match TRBD1. After removal of 3 bases from V and 6 bases from J, the junction contained 10 bases not matched to a gene. Germline-derived CDR1 and CDR2 are KGHSH and LQKENI. The length of the CDR3 is 17 residues. The CDR3, as DNA: TGTGCCAGCTCACCCCGGGACAGGGGAAGAATTTCCGGGGAGCTGTTTTTT. Translated: CASSPRDRGRISGELFF.